The clone carrying this TCR beta chain came up many times. The antigen is not known. The data originate from a study of regulatory T cells in long-lasting Graves disease. Study observations and caveats: With persistent disease, TRBV28, TRBJ1-2 and TRBJ2-5 were the favored segments. Thyroid tissue went unstudied; only peripheral blood was examined. Lower TCR diversity characterized persistent Graves' patients relative to newly diagnosed patients.

Time point of the sample: persistent/refractory GD, antithyroid drugs over 5 years with positive TRAb. RNA extracted from PBMCs served as the sequencing template. Those enrolled as patients came out of an endocrinology department in Xi'an, China. The CDR3 runs 13 residues. V was trimmed by 5 bases and J by 4 bases, leaving 12 bases between them. From germline, CDR1 is SNHLY and CDR2 FYNNEI. Assembly of TCR beta libraries relied on iRepertoire HTBI primers together with Arm-PCR of CDR3 regions. TCRdb re-called the multiplex PCR reads with MiXCR, one entry per CDR3 protein. Among about 340,000 distinct CDR3 sequences listed, about 19% were seen once.

Sequencing used peripheral blood mononuclear cells (PBMCs), obtained when the disease was refractory, from a patient treated with antithyroid drugs. The V and J genes are TRBV2 and TRBJ2-7; D is ambiguous. This TCR came from a female donor with Graves disease. DNA of the CDR3: TGTGCCAGCAGTTCCGACGGTTTGTACGAGCAGTACTTC. It codes for CASSSDGLYEQYF.